The TCR beta chain under discussion was sequenced for a study of blood T cell repertoires in COVID-19 (dated by TCRdb to 2018 to 2021). Background on the whole study: Samples from collaborators originated in the United States, Italy and Spain and spanned both the acute and convalescent phases of COVID-19. The material from the prospective study consisted of cDNA or gDNA derived from T cells, B-cell-depleted T cells, or PBMCs. Deeply sampled blood TCRbeta repertoires from subjects exposed to, actively infected with, or recovered from COVID-19 were included in the dataset. The repertoires were released in a freely available public database intended as a resource for research on the immune response to SARS-CoV-2. Samples came from the ongoing ImmuneRACE study (first 160 participants) plus 1,254 subjects from 6 global collaborators. Sample metadata almost always included a de-identified subject ID, COVID-19 status, age in years and sex. Where available, HLA class I and class II types were taken from metadata supplied by the sample provider and were not determined by assay-based typing.

As concerns this clone: The specificity of this receptor is unknown. No per-base quality is available; no much larger clone lies one base away.

Whole blood was collected in K2EDTA tubes by collaborating institutions according to the institutions' own protocols. For TCRbeta analysis, collaborator samples were shipped as frozen whole blood, as isolated PBMCs, or as DNA extracted from either sample type. What the study reported, not specific to this receptor: The quantity of clinical and demographic metadata differed by source and by participant and was supplied without curation.

The immunoSEQ Assay, a bias-controlled multiplex PCR, was used to amplify TCRbeta CDR3 regions from genomic DNA. On the authors' methods: Within the assay, amplification of reference gene primers was used to estimate how many nucleated cells each sample contained. To quantify the absolute abundance of each unique TCRbeta CDR3 rearrangement, sequence reads were collapsed and filtered. For each sample, productive Simpson clonality was calculated by taking the square root of Simpson's diversity index across productive rearrangements. TCRdb carries this immuneACCESS record with in-frame sequences only. Its versions omit some clonotypes, under half of them owing to an unresolved V gene in the studies checked, with the rest unexplained. The V and J calls and clone size are taken from that table; D and trimming were inferred from the DNA. Present in this sample are 120,000 to 150,000 clones, 60% to 85% of which were seen just once. The ten largest clones represent roughly 17% of the sample.

Reading from cysteine to phenylalanine, the CDR3 counts 16 amino acids. The entry retains the CDR3 DNA only, 48 bases that are in frame from base 1. CDR1 and CDR2 are read off the germline V gene (reference sequence) as GTSNPN and SVGIG. The germline V end is reduced by 0 bases and the J end by 4 bases; junction bases left unmatched: 11. The rearranged chain carries TRBV30 and TRBJ2-7, and TRBD1 matches 8 of the central bases. Sequenced sample: peripheral blood. The clonotype comes from a man aged 45 to 65 with acute or convalescent COVID-19. CDR3 protein: CAWSVWPRQGLYEQYF. The sequence in DNA is TGTGCCTGGAGTGTTTGGCCCAGACAGGGGCTTTACGAGCAGTACTTC.